A single sample gave rise to the 22 T cell receptor beta chains below, sequenced in a study of T cell changes during pregnancy in multiple sclerosis. The assay was immunoSEQ multiplex PCR, and TCRdb's table has in-frame clones only and misses some. The sample lists roughly 60,000 clones; 90% were seen once. The starting material was peripheral blood, obtained in the second trimester of pregnancy. These receptors were obtained from a female donor in good health, enrolled as a control in a pregnancy study.

V and J are TRBV19 and TRBJ2-2; 7 nucleotides line up with TRBD2. After removal of 3 bases from V and 2 bases from J, the junction contained 6 bases not matched to a gene. CDR3 length equals 16 residues. Per the germline V gene, CDR1 is LNHDA and CDR2 is SQIVND (reference sequence). CDR3 sequence reads: CASSISSGVNTGELFF. CDR3 coding DNA: TGTGCCAGTAGTATTTCGAGCGGGGTAAACACCGGGGAGCTGTTTTTT.

The chain is built from TRBV27 and TRBJ2-7; 9 bases align to TRBD1. Unmatched junction bases numbered 5, after V lost 8 bases and J lost 0 bases. Germline CDR1 MNHEY, CDR2 SMNVEV (reference sequence). This CDR3 comprises 14 residues. CDR3 residues: CASRTGVPSYEQYF. The CDR3, as DNA: TGTGCCAGCCGGACAGGGGTCCCCTCCTACGAGCAGTACTTC.

The V call is TRBV28, the J call TRBJ1-1; D may be TRBD1 (5 bases). The CDR3 contains 13 residues. Per germline, CDR1 MDHEN and CDR2 SYDVKM. Trimming took off 7 bases at V and 1 base at J, with 10 bases between the two ends. The CDR3 sequence: CASTSDRNTEAFF. The DNA of the CDR3 is TGTGCCAGCACCTCAGACAGGAACACTGAAGCTTTCTTT.

The count of this clone is one. The chain combines TRBV11-2 with TRBJ2-7; D gene unclear. In germline, CDR1 is SGHAT, CDR2 FQNNGV. V lost 4 bases, J lost 2 bases, and 6 bases lay in between. This CDR3 is built from 12 residues. The CDR3 nucleotides read TGTGCCAGCAGCTCTAAACCCTACGAGCAGTACTTC. Residues: CASSSKPYEQYF.

This clone was seen only a few times. The chain couples TRBV4-1 to TRBJ1-1; D uncertain. Germline V gene lookup returns CDR1 MGHRA and CDR2 YSYEKL. The CDR3 is 13 residues long. V was pared by 3 bases and J by 3 bases, with 8 bases between. DNA for the CDR3: TGCGCCAGCAGCCAGGCGGGTGACACTGAAGCTTTCTTT. The encoded protein is CASSQAGDTEAFF.

The chain is built from TRBV5-4 and TRBJ2-7, with D perhaps matching TRBD2 (5 bases). Germline loops: CDR1 SGHNT, CDR2 YYREEE (reference sequence). V dropped 2 bases and J dropped 6 bases, with 9 bases sitting between them. The length of the CDR3 is 12 residues. The CDR3 sequence is CASSLEGREQYF. CDR3 coding DNA: TGTGCCAGCAGCTTAGAGGGCCGCGAGCAGTACTTC.

This clone has a handful of counts. V and J are TRBV1 and TRBJ1-5; the DNA was not used to check the table's D call, TRBD1. TRBV1 is annotated as a pseudogene. This CDR3 has 14 amino acids. Here the CDR3 DNA reads TGCACCAGCAGCCAAGGGGGCTCCGATCAGCCCCAGCATTTT. Translating gives CTSSQGGSDQPQHF.

CDR3 coding DNA: TGCGCCAGCAGGGACCTCGGACAGGTGAATTCACCCCTCCACTTT. Protein sequence: CASRDLGQVNSPLHF. The genes are TRBV10-2 and TRBJ1-6, with 7 positions matching TRBD1. Germline V gene data show CDR1 as WSHSY and CDR2 as SAAADI. V was pared by 6 bases and J by 7 bases, with 9 bases of the junction left unmatched. CDR3 length: 15 amino acids.

CDR3 amino acids: CATSSPTGAYEQYF. Written as DNA, the CDR3 is TGTGCCACCAGCAGCCCCACAGGGGCCTACGAGCAGTACTTC. This rearrangement joins TRBV15 to TRBJ2-7; TRBD1 agrees at 7 bases. The V and J ends lost 3 bases and 2 bases, in that order; junction bases with no gene match: 4. The CDR3 is 14 residues long. From germline, CDR1 is LNHNV and CDR2 YYDKDF (reference sequence).

This clone has just one count. The CDR3 DNA reads as TGTGCCAGCAGCTTAGAAGGACTAGCGGGACTCCTAGTTGGAGATACGCAGTATTTT. The encoded protein is CASSLEGLAGLLVGDTQYF. This chain connects TRBV7-2 to TRBJ2-3; TRBD2 aligns across 12 bases. The germline V gene encodes CDR1 SGHTA and CDR2 FQGNSA. V lost 1 base to trimming and J lost 5 bases; unmatched junction nucleotides: 13. The CDR3 is made up of 19 amino acids.

The rearrangement uses TRBV27 and TRBJ1-2, with 8 bases lining up with TRBD1. Trimming took 3 bases from V and 8 from J; bases not matched to a gene: 8. The CDR3 length is 14 residues. Per the germline V gene, CDR1 is MNHEY and CDR2 is SMNVEV (reference sequence). CDR3 in amino acids: CASSLAQGAQGYTF. DNA of the CDR3: TGTGCCAGCAGTTTGGCGCAGGGGGCGCAAGGCTACACCTTC.

The chain uses TRBV2 and TRBJ1-5, with 7 bases fitting TRBD1. CDR1 and CDR2 from the germline V gene are SNHLY and FYNNEI. This CDR3 has 14 amino acids. The V gene end was trimmed by 7 bases and the J gene end by 9 bases; junction bases not matched to a gene: 12. The CDR3 sequence is CASKGLTGTLPQHF. As DNA, the CDR3 is TGTGCCAGCAAGGGACTGACAGGGACCTTGCCCCAGCATTTT.

The chain uses TRBV5-1 and TRBJ2-7, with 12 bases that match TRBD2. Germline V CDR1 and CDR2: SGHRS, YFSETQ. Trimming took 2 bases from V and 0 from J; bases not matched to a gene: 3. This CDR3 is 16 amino acids long. The CDR3 is CASSFGLAGHSYEQYF. The CDR3 bases are TGCGCCAGCAGCTTCGGACTAGCGGGGCACTCCTACGAGCAGTACTTC.

The J gene is TRBJ1-4, the V gene TRBV28; possible D gene TRBD1, 6 bases. Germline CDR1 is MDHEN and CDR2 is SYDVKM. The CDR3 loop spans 16 amino acids. V was cut by 4 bases and J by 2 bases, with 14 bases left in between. In DNA, the CDR3 is TGTGCCAGCAGTTACTATAAGACAGGCACTAATGAAAAACTGTTTTTT. Protein sequence: CASSYYKTGTNEKLFF. Drawing the rest from reference TRBV28 and TRBJ1-4, the complete variable domain is DVKVTQSSRYLVKRTGEKVFLECVQDMDHENMFWYRQDPGLGLRLIYFSYDVKMKEKGDIPEGYSVSREKKERFSLILESASTNQTSMYLCASSYYKTGTNEKLFFGSGTQLSVL.

This chain connects TRBV28 to TRBJ1-4, with 8 bases matching TRBD1. The CDR3 spans 14 residues. The V gene's germline CDR1 is MDHEN and CDR2 SYDVKM. V was pared by 5 bases and J by 7 bases, with 6 bases of the junction left unmatched. CDR3: CASSGGQDSEKLFF. CDR3 coding DNA: TGTGCCAGCAGTGGGGGACAGGATTCTGAAAAACTGTTTTTT.

The chain joins TRBV29-1 to TRBJ2-3; weak D call: TRBD1 (6 bases). CDR1 and CDR2 (germline): SQVTM, ANQGSEA. The V and J ends lost 6 bases and 2 bases respectively, with 21 bases between them. This CDR3 comprises 16 residues. The CDR3 DNA reads TGCAGCGTCCCTCAGATGGACAGACGTTCCACAGATACGCAGTATTTT. Its protein is CSVPQMDRRSTDTQYF.

J is TRBJ2-1 and V is TRBV4-1; 9 bases agree with TRBD2. The CDR3 extends over 13 amino acids. The V gene end was trimmed by 0 bases and the J gene end by 16 bases; junction bases not matched to a gene: 7. Germline V CDR1 and CDR2: MGHRA, YSYEKL. The CDR3 loop is CASSQESSGTVFF. In DNA, the CDR3 is TGCGCCAGCAGCCAAGAGTCTAGCGGGACGGTATTCTTC.

The chain joins TRBV7-9 to TRBJ2-4; a possible D gene is TRBD2 (6 bases). The CDR3 length is 15 residues. Germline values: CDR1 SEHNR, CDR2 FQNEAQ (reference sequence). The V and J ends lost 3 bases and 7 bases respectively, with 16 bases between them. CDR3 residues: CASSLAGPGGNIQYF. CDR3 nucleotide sequence: TGTGCCAGCAGCTTGGCGGGACCCGGAGGGAACATTCAGTACTTC.

The chain recombines TRBV2 with TRBJ1-5; D perhaps matches TRBD1 (5 bases). Trimming pared 7 bases from V and 1 base from J, leaving 8 bases between. CDR1 is SNHLY and CDR2 is FYNNEI in the germline V gene. The CDR3 is 13 amino acids. Here the CDR3 reads CASTDISNQPQHF. The CDR3 region has the DNA TGTGCCAGCACGGACATCAGCAATCAGCCCCAGCATTTT.

In its sample, this clone was seen once. One end of the junction varies from germline; a read error may be responsible. V usage is TRBV2 and J usage is TRBJ1-2, with a possible D match to TRBD1 (5 bases). The CDR3 is 13 amino acids. Germline V CDR1 and CDR2: SNHLY, FYNNEI. CDR3 region: CASSESRWRGIPF. Written as DNA, the CDR3 is TGTGCCAGCAGTGAGTCCCGGTGGAGGGGTATTCCCTTC.

The V call is TRBV15, the J call TRBJ2-2; perhaps TRBD2 as D (6 bases). Trimming took off 0 bases at V and 5 bases at J, with 16 bases between the two ends. CDR1 is LNHNV and CDR2 is YYDKDF in the germline V gene (reference sequence). The CDR3 length is 17 residues. Here the CDR3 reads CATSRDPEGIRTGELFF. The CDR3 DNA reads as TGTGCCACCAGCAGAGACCCGGAGGGGATTAGGACCGGGGAGCTGTTTTTT.

The chain has TRBV7-6 and TRBJ2-1; D gene unclear. The CDR3 runs 13 residues. Germline assignment: CDR1 SGHVS and CDR2 FNYEAQ. The V and J ends lost 3 bases and 3 bases respectively, with 6 bases between them. In DNA form, the CDR3 reads TGTGCCAGCAGCTTCGGCGGCTACAATGAGCAGTTCTTC. Its translation is CASSFGGYNEQFF.